The 23 T cell receptor beta chains below all came from one sample that was sequenced in a study of blood T cell dynamics during melanoma immunotherapy. Sequencing was performed with immunoSEQ multiplex PCR; in TCRdb, only in-frame clones are kept and a portion is missing. Of approximately 13,000 clones detected, 80% to 90% appear once; the ten largest clones hold roughly 4.8%. Time point: week 3, after first cycle of checkpoint inhibitor. The sample was blood, taken from a patient treated with checkpoint blockade. These TCRs come from a human donor with melanoma.

The V gene is TRBV6-6, the J gene TRBJ1-2; 7 bases agree with TRBD1. J lost 8 bases, V lost 6 bases, and 9 bases had no gene match. This CDR3 has 13 amino acids. Germline loops: CDR1 MNHNY, CDR2 SVGAGI (reference sequence). The CDR3 sequence is CASSRTGSEGYTF. In DNA form, the CDR3 reads TGTGCCAGCAGCAGGACAGGCTCGGAAGGCTACACCTTC.

The chain combines TRBV10-3 with TRBJ2-3, with TRBD2 identical over 10 bases. The CDR3 spans 15 residues. Germline V gene lookup returns CDR1 ENHRY and CDR2 SYGVKD. V lost 2 bases, J lost 7 bases, and 6 bases stayed unmatched. CDR3 sequence (DNA): TGTGCCATCAGTGAGCCTAGCGGGAGTAGATATACGCAGTATTTT. This encodes CAISEPSGSRYTQYF.

The V gene is TRBV9, the J gene TRBJ1-1; 10 nucleotides line up with TRBD1. The germline V gene has CDR1 SGDLS and CDR2 YYNGEE. Losses at the gene ends were 4 bases for V and 4 bases for J; bases not matched to a gene: 4. CDR3 length: 14 amino acids. The CDR3 DNA sequence: TGTGCCAGCAGCTTCGGACAGGGGGGCACTGAAGCTTTCTTT. Amino acid sequence: CASSFGQGGTEAFF.

The rearrangement uses TRBV5-4 and TRBJ2-4; D is undetermined. Germline V gene data show CDR1 as SGHNT and CDR2 as YYREEE (reference sequence). The V end lost 3 bases, the J end lost 0 bases, and 7 bases lay between the germline ends. The length of the CDR3 is 14 residues. Written as DNA, the CDR3 is TGTGCCAGCAGCTCAAACGTAGCCAAAAACATTCAGTACTTC. This sequence encodes CASSSNVAKNIQYF.

This clone has more than one count but fewer than ten. The rearrangement joins TRBV7-8 to TRBJ2-5, with D unclear. The CDR3 contains 14 residues. Trimming removed 5 bases at V and 7 bases at J, with 17 bases between. The germline V gene encodes CDR1 SGHVS and CDR2 FQNEAQ. The CDR3 DNA reads as TGTGCCAGCAGCCCGATGGATGGTCTCGGGACCCAGTACTTC. Its translation: CASSPMDGLGTQYF.

The chain uses TRBV5-1 and TRBJ2-7, with 8 bases aligning to TRBD2. The CDR3 length is 14 residues. V gave up 3 bases and J gave up 3 bases; unmatched junction bases: 5. The germline gives CDR1 SGHRS, CDR2 YFSETQ. CDR3 amino acids: CASSSTGGDYEQYF. As DNA, the CDR3 is TGCGCCAGCAGCTCCACGGGAGGGGACTACGAGCAGTACTTC.

The J gene is TRBJ2-3, the V gene TRBV5-1; 8 bases fit TRBD2. Germline CDR1 is SGHRS and CDR2 is YFSETQ. The CDR3 contains 15 residues. V was clipped by 0 bases and J by 8 bases; unmatched bases: 8. CDR3 DNA sequence: TGCGCCAGCAGCTTGGGAAGGACTAGCTTGGGTACGCAGTATTTT. It encodes CASSLGRTSLGTQYF.

The J gene is TRBJ2-3, the V gene TRBV5-6; the D is unclear. Germline V CDR1 and CDR2: SGHDT, YYEEEE. The CDR3 extends over 13 amino acids. Trimming shortened V by 2 bases and J by 3 bases, and 7 bases separated the two germline ends. The CDR3 loop reads CASSLLGTDTQYF. CDR3 nucleotides: TGTGCCAGCAGCTTATTGGGAACAGATACGCAGTATTTT.

The chain uses TRBV4-3 and TRBJ1-6, with 8 bases that match TRBD1. With 1 base clipped from V and 7 bases from J, the junction kept 6 bases outside the gene matches. CDR1 is LGHNA and CDR2 is YSLEER in the germline V gene. CDR3 length equals 16 residues. CDR3 bases: TGCGCCAGCAGCCAAGCGGACAGGGTGGGAAATTCACCCCTCCACTTT. Its translation is CASSQADRVGNSPLHF.

The chain is built from TRBV7-3 and TRBJ2-3; tentatively, D is TRBD2 (5 bases). Trimming removed 4 bases at V and 2 bases at J, with 13 bases between. The CDR3 sequence is 15 residues long. Germline lookup yields CDR1 SGHTA and CDR2 FQGTGA. DNA for the CDR3: TGTGCCAGCAGCTCCCAGGAGGACCCCACAGATACGCAGTATTTT. Translating gives CASSSQEDPTDTQYF.

The genes are TRBV19 and TRBJ2-1; 9 bases agree with TRBD2. Germline V gives CDR1 LNHDA, CDR2 SQIVND (reference sequence). CDR3 length equals 15 residues. The ends lost 1 base at V and 8 bases at J; junction bases unmatched: 6. CDR3 DNA sequence: TGTGCCAGTAGTATAGGAGGGACTAGCAGCGATGAGCAGTTCTTC. Its protein product is CASSIGGTSSDEQFF.

The rearrangement links TRBV5-6 to TRBJ2-4; D may be TRBD2 (6 bases). Germline values: CDR1 SGHDT, CDR2 YYEEEE. Trimming left V 3 bases short and J 7 bases short, with 29 bases between. The CDR3 consists of 19 residues. The CDR3 loop reads CASSSTPQEGRTMRNIQYF. The CDR3 nucleotides read TGTGCCAGCAGCTCGACGCCACAGGAGGGGAGGACAATGAGGAACATTCAGTACTTC.

The chain combines TRBV5-4 with TRBJ2-5; the match to TRBD2 covers 11 bases. V shed 2 bases, J shed 5 bases, and the junction held 5 bases outside the gene matches. Germline loops: CDR1 SGHNT, CDR2 YYREEE (reference sequence). This CDR3 comprises 15 residues. CDR3 sequence (DNA): TGTGCCAGCAGCTTAGGACTAGCGGGCGGGGAGACCCAGTACTTC. This translates into CASSLGLAGGETQYF.

The rearrangement joins TRBV12-5 to TRBJ2-3; no clear D. V dropped 5 bases and J dropped 3 bases, with 9 bases sitting between them. The length of the CDR3 is 13 residues. Germline loops: CDR1 LGHNT, CDR2 FRNRAP. CDR3 loop: CASGQPNTDTQYF. In DNA form, the CDR3 reads TGTGCTAGTGGTCAGCCTAATACAGATACGCAGTATTTT.

This clone was detected only a few times. The V gene is TRBV4-2, the J gene TRBJ1-3; tentatively, D is TRBD1 (6 bases). V shed 0 bases and J shed 4 bases, with 10 bases lying between them. Germline V gene sequence: CDR1 LGHNA, CDR2 YNFKEQ. The CDR3 is 15 amino acids. The CDR3 is CASSQESGDGNTIYF. The DNA for the CDR3 is TGTGCCAGCAGCCAAGAATCAGGGGACGGAAACACCATATATTTT.

The chain combines TRBV14 with TRBJ1-1; 9 nucleotides line up with TRBD1. The CDR3 covers 14 residues. Germline V lookup: CDR1 SGHDN, CDR2 FVKESK. Trimming removed 4 bases from V and 5 bases from J; junction bases left unmatched: 5. The CDR3 spells CASSRDRVVTEAFF. CDR3 coding DNA: TGTGCCAGCAGCCGGGACAGGGTGGTGACTGAAGCTTTCTTT.

V usage is TRBV16 and J usage is TRBJ2-1; 10 nucleotides align to TRBD2. Germline values: CDR1 KGHSY, CDR2 FQNENV. Unmatched junction bases numbered 6, after V lost 0 bases and J lost 4 bases. The CDR3 contains 17 residues. The CDR3 nucleotides read TGTGCCAGCAGCCAATCGGGGGCTAGCGGGAGTTACAATGAGCAGTTCTTC. It codes for CASSQSGASGSYNEQFF.

The V call is TRBV2, the J call TRBJ2-7; a weak D match, TRBD1 (5 bases). The CDR3 extends over 15 amino acids. Germline assignment: CDR1 SNHLY and CDR2 FYNNEI. Between the trimmed V and J ends, which lost 7 bases and 4 bases, there was a span of 20 bases. The CDR3 DNA follows: TGTGCCAGCATTGCCAGCTTGGCCAGGGCATACGAGCAGTACTTC. Translating it yields CASIASLARAYEQYF.

V gene TRBV19 combines with J gene TRBJ1-5; D is unclear. Germline lookup yields CDR1 LNHDA and CDR2 SQIVND (reference sequence). Trimming left V 6 bases short and J 7 bases short, with 16 bases between. This CDR3 is built from 14 residues. DNA for the CDR3: TGTGCCAGTAGGTTAGACCGAGCTTGGCAGCCCCAGCATTTT. Amino acids: CASRLDRAWQPQHF.

The chain combines TRBV6-6 with TRBJ1-6, with D perhaps matching TRBD1 (6 bases). In germline, CDR1 is MNHNY, CDR2 SVGAGI (reference sequence). This CDR3 spans 14 amino acids. V dropped 10 bases and J dropped 10 bases, with 20 bases sitting between them. CDR3 region: CAISTGHRASPLHF. CDR3 nucleotides: TGTGCCATCTCAACGGGACACCGGGCCTCACCCCTCCACTTT.

The chain is built from TRBV6-5 and TRBJ1-1; maybe TRBD1 (6 bases). Germline V gives CDR1 MNHEY, CDR2 SVGAGI. This CDR3 spans 13 amino acids. Trimming shortened V by 7 bases and J by 8 bases, and 17 bases separated the two germline ends. The CDR3 DNA reads TGTGCCAGCATCCCAACAGGGTCCGGGGAAGCTTTCTTT. It specifies CASIPTGSGEAFF.

The V gene is TRBV4-2, the J gene TRBJ2-2, with 14 bases identical to TRBD2. Trimming took 4 bases from V and 7 from J; bases not matched to a gene: 5. The CDR3 is made up of 16 amino acids. The germline V gene encodes CDR1 LGHNA and CDR2 YNFKEQ. CDR3: CASSLGLAGASGELFF. The DNA of the CDR3 is TGTGCCAGCAGCCTGGGACTAGCGGGAGCAAGCGGGGAGCTGTTTTTT.

The chain couples TRBV28 to TRBJ1-2, with a possible D match to TRBD1 (5 bases). Germline CDR1 reads MDHEN; CDR2 reads SYDVKM. The CDR3 totals 12 residues. With 4 bases removed from V and 4 bases from J, the gap between germline ends came to 7 bases. The CDR3: CASSWGIYGYTF. The CDR3 DNA reads as TGTGCCAGCAGTTGGGGGATCTATGGCTACACCTTC.